A few counts support the clone carrying this TCR beta chain. This record comes from a study of blood T cell repertoires in COVID-19. Overall study: Samples representing acute and convalescent COVID-19 were sourced from the United States, Italy and Spain.

Germline V gene sequence: CDR1 SGHTA, CDR2 FQGTGA. The CDR3 extends over 15 amino acids. V was pared by 4 bases and J by 7 bases, with 2 bases of the junction left unmatched. Libraries were prepared by immunoSEQ multiplex PCR; TCRdb keeps only in-frame clonotypes and omits some of them. Of fewer than 200,000 clones listed, about four fifths are singletons. The sample consisted of peripheral blood. The chain has TRBV7-3 and TRBJ2-1; 15 bases map to TRBD2. This TCR derives from a woman older than 75 with COVID-19, enrolled during active disease. The CDR3 protein is CASSSGLAGGNEQFF. The CDR3 DNA reads TGTGCCAGCAGCTCGGGACTAGCGGGGGGTAATGAGCAGTTCTTC. The whole variable domain, filled in from reference TRBV7-3 and TRBJ2-1, reads GAGVSQTPSNKVTEKGKYVELRCDPISGHTALYWYRQSLGQGPEFLIYFQGTGAADDSGLPNDRFFAVRPEGSVSTLKIQRTERGDSAVYLCASSSGLAGGNEQFFGPGTRLTVL.